This entry lists 25 T cell receptor beta chains sequenced from one sample in a study of blood T cell repertoires in COVID-19. Repertoires were generated with immunoSEQ multiplex PCR, while TCRdb's copy carries only in-frame clones and drops some. The sample lists roughly 250,000 clones; roughly 80% were seen once. The sequenced material came from peripheral blood. The receptors were gathered from a woman aged 55-70 years with active or convalescent COVID-19.

This chain links TRBV19 with TRBJ2-2; TRBD2 agrees at 10 bases. With V trimmed by 6 bases and J by 9 bases, 16 bases remained unmatched. The CDR3 runs to 17 residues. Germline CDR1 and CDR2: LNHDA and SQIVND (reference sequence). The CDR3 DNA reads as TGTGCCAGTAGCCCCCCTCTAGCGGGGGTCGACCTTAGGGAGCTGTTTTTT. Translation: CASSPPLAGVDLRELFF.

This chain uses TRBV29-1 with TRBJ2-5, with D perhaps matching TRBD2 (5 bases). Germline V gene data show CDR1 as SQVTM and CDR2 as ANQGSEA. V lost 4 bases, J lost 5 bases, and 11 bases lay in between. This CDR3 is built from 12 residues. The CDR3 loop reads CSVGRGWETQYF. CDR3 coding DNA: TGCAGCGTTGGACGGGGATGGGAGACCCAGTACTTC.

A single count supports this clone. V and J are TRBV4-1 and TRBJ1-1; D remains unclear. Germline V gene data show CDR1 as MGHRA and CDR2 as YSYEKL. CDR3 length equals 15 residues. V lost 0 bases to trimming and J lost 1 base, with 9 bases between them. CDR3 nucleotides: TGCGCCAGCAGCCAAGACGACCAGGCGAACACTGAAGCTTTCTTT. It codes for CASSQDDQANTEAFF.

V and J are TRBV27 and TRBJ1-4; 7 bases align to TRBD1. V lost 8 bases and J lost 4; bases outside the gene matches: 13. Germline CDR1 MNHEY, CDR2 SMNVEV (reference sequence). CDR3 length: 16 residues. This CDR3 reads CASRSLKGQYNEKLFF. The CDR3 bases are TGTGCCAGCCGTTCCCTAAAGGGACAGTATAATGAAAAACTGTTTTTT.

Comments on this clone: Other nucleotide sequences in the sample specify the same CDR3. V usage is TRBV18 and J usage is TRBJ1-5; no firm D call. The CDR3 has 15 residues. Germline CDR1 reads KGHSH; CDR2 reads LQKENI. The ends were cut back, 1 base at V and 0 bases at J, with 7 bases in the middle. The CDR3 DNA follows: TGTGCCAGCTCACCACGGGGAGATAGCAATCAGCCCCAGCATTTT. It specifies CASSPRGDSNQPQHF.

The V gene is TRBV12-5, the J gene TRBJ2-6; 7 bases map to TRBD1. CDR1 is LGHNT, CDR2 FRNRAP, per germline. V shed 7 bases and J 2 bases; nucleotides not matched to a gene: 2. CDR3 size: 14 residues. In DNA form, the CDR3 reads TGTGCTAGTGACAGGGGAACTGGGGCCAACGTCCTGACTTTC. Protein sequence: CASDRGTGANVLTF.

The genes are TRBV12-3 or TRBV12-4 and TRBJ2-5, with 8 bases that match TRBD1. The CDR3 has 11 amino acids. With V trimmed by 4 bases and J by 13 bases, 5 bases remained unmatched. CDR3 bases: TGTGCCAGCAGTTCGGGACAGGTACCGTACTTC. Amino acids: CASSSGQVPYF.

The rearrangement uses TRBV29-1 and TRBJ2-1, with TRBD1 as a possible D gene (5 bases). In germline, CDR1 is SQVTM, CDR2 ANQGSEA. The CDR3 covers 14 residues. Trimming removed 2 bases at V and 5 bases at J, with 13 bases between. The CDR3 bases are TGCAGCGTTGAAAAGTGGCGACAGAACAATGAGCAGTTCTTC. Amino acid sequence: CSVEKWRQNNEQFF.

The chain carries TRBV6-6 and TRBJ2-3, with TRBD2 identical over 7 bases. CDR3 size: 16 residues. Germline CDR1 is MNHNY and CDR2 is SVGAGI (reference sequence). V trimming: 5 bases; J trimming: 7 bases; junction bases outside the gene matches: 15. CDR3 loop: CASSRLESGAVNTQYF. DNA for the CDR3: TGTGCCAGCAGTCGATTAGAAAGCGGGGCCGTCAATACGCAGTATTTT.

This sequence joins TRBV2 and TRBJ1-6; D not resolved. V dropped 2 bases and J dropped 7 bases, with 9 bases sitting between them. Germline assignment: CDR1 SNHLY and CDR2 FYNNEI. The CDR3 contains 14 residues. The DNA of the CDR3 is TGTGCCAGCAGTGAACGTCGGCGGAATTCACCCCTCCACTTT. This gives the protein CASSERRRNSPLHF.

The chain is built from TRBV30 and TRBJ2-7; 8 bases are shared with TRBD2. V gave up 3 bases and J gave up 5 bases; unmatched junction bases: 6. CDR1 GTSNPN and CDR2 SVGIG come from the germline V gene (reference sequence). CDR3 length equals 13 residues. The CDR3 coding sequence is TGTGCCTGGAGCCCCGGGGGGGGTCACGAGCAGTACTTC. Its protein is CAWSPGGGHEQYF.

This rearrangement joins TRBV6-1 to TRBJ1-2; the D gene is possibly TRBD1 (6 bases). V was shortened by 0 bases and J by 8 bases, with 13 bases between the two germline ends. This CDR3 contains 14 residues. CDR1 is MNHNS and CDR2 is SASEGT in the germline V gene. CDR3 coding DNA: TGTGCCAGCAGTGAAGCGGGGGCAATTGGGGGCTACACCTTC. This gives the protein CASSEAGAIGGYTF.

The chain employs TRBV19 and TRBJ2-5; D might be TRBD1 (6 bases). V lost 4 bases to trimming and J lost 1 base, with 10 bases between them. The CDR3 has 14 amino acids. From germline, CDR1 is LNHDA and CDR2 SQIVND (reference sequence). CDR3 in DNA: TGTGCCAGTAGTACACAGGGCTCCCAAGAGACCCAGTACTTC. The encoded protein is CASSTQGSQETQYF.

This chain uses TRBV7-9 with TRBJ1-1; D is unclear. The CDR3 is 13 amino acids. The V end lost 5 bases, the J end lost 6 bases, and 13 bases lay between the germline ends. In germline, CDR1 is SEHNR, CDR2 FQNEAQ (reference sequence). The CDR3 region is CASSPPVVAEAFF. CDR3 sequence (DNA): TGTGCCAGCAGCCCCCCCGTCGTTGCTGAAGCTTTCTTT.

This rearrangement joins TRBV5-4 to TRBJ1-3; D call uncertain. Germline V lookup: CDR1 SGHNT, CDR2 YYREEE (reference sequence). CDR3 size: 14 residues. V was pared by 9 bases and J by 1 base, with 14 bases between. The DNA of the CDR3 is TGTGCCACCCGGCGGGGTGATTCTGGAAACACCATATATTTT. Encoded protein: CATRRGDSGNTIYF.

The chain combines TRBV7-9 with TRBJ2-7, with D hard to call. Trimming shortened V by 0 bases and J by 0 bases, and 6 bases separated the two germline ends. The CDR3 sequence is 14 residues long. Per germline, CDR1 SEHNR and CDR2 FQNEAQ (reference sequence). CDR3 loop: CASSLAPNSYEQYF. In nucleotides, the CDR3 is TGTGCCAGCAGCTTAGCACCTAACTCCTACGAGCAGTACTTC.

V gene TRBV15 combines with J gene TRBJ1-6, with 8 bases aligning to TRBD1. This CDR3 contains 15 residues. V gave up 2 bases and J gave up 8 bases; unmatched junction bases: 5. Germline V lookup: CDR1 LNHNV, CDR2 YYDKDF (reference sequence). CDR3 sequence (DNA): TGTGCCACCAGCAGAACAGGGGGTAGGGATTCACCCCTCCACTTT. This encodes CATSRTGGRDSPLHF.

This chain connects TRBV5-1 to TRBJ1-3; D gene ambiguous. Trimming took 4 bases from V and 4 from J, leaving 12 bases between them. Germline V gene data show CDR1 as SGHRS and CDR2 as YFSETQ. The CDR3 has 14 residues. The CDR3 sequence: CASSPAPGGNTIYF. The DNA of the CDR3 is TGCGCCAGCAGCCCGGCTCCAGGCGGAAACACCATATATTTT.

The V call is TRBV19, the J call TRBJ2-1, with 8 nucleotides matching TRBD2. The J segment lost 9 bases and the V segment lost 3 bases, leaving 16 bases of the junction unmatched. The germline gives CDR1 LNHDA, CDR2 SQIVND (reference sequence). The CDR3 sequence is 17 residues long. For the CDR3, the DNA is TGTGCCAGTAGTATTGATCGGGGGGGCCGTCAATTTGTTGAGCAGTTCTTC. Translating it yields CASSIDRGGRQFVEQFF.

This clone has a handful of counts. This chain connects TRBV18 to TRBJ2-3, with TRBD1 matching over 8 bases. The germline gives CDR1 KGHSH, CDR2 LQKENI. Trimming cost V 3 bases and J 1 base; bases outside gene matches: 9. This CDR3 spans 17 amino acids. The CDR3 loop reads CASSPPTGDPRTDTQYF. In DNA form, the CDR3 reads TGTGCCAGCTCACCCCCGACAGGGGACCCCCGCACAGATACGCAGTATTTT.

The gene calls are TRBV5-1 and TRBJ1-6; possible D gene TRBD1, 5 bases. Trimming pared 1 base from V and 10 bases from J, leaving 15 bases between. CDR3 length: 15 residues. The germline V gene has CDR1 SGHRS and CDR2 YFSETQ. In DNA, the CDR3 is TGCGCCAGCAGCTTGTCCCCGGACATAGAATCACCCCTCCACTTT. Its protein is CASSLSPDIESPLHF. The full variable domain, its missing parts supplied by reference TRBV5-1 and TRBJ1-6, is KAGVTQTPRYLIKTRGQQVTLSCSPISGHRSVSWYQQTPGQGLQFLFEYFSETQRNKGNFPGRFSGRQFSNSRSEMNVSTLELGDSALYLCASSLSPDIESPLHFGNGTRLTVT.

This clone appeared a single time. The CDR3 sequence is CASSGTSGGYNEQFF. In DNA, the CDR3 is TGTGCCAGCAGCGGTACTAGCGGGGGGTACAATGAGCAGTTCTTC. The rearrangement joins TRBV9 to TRBJ2-1; 12 bases align to TRBD2. The V and J ends lost 3 bases and 4 bases, in that order; junction bases with no gene match: 2. The V gene's germline CDR1 is SGDLS and CDR2 YYNGEE. This CDR3 has 15 residues.

The chain joins TRBV5-4 to TRBJ1-1, with D unclear. Between the trimmed V and J ends, which lost 4 bases and 2 bases, there was a span of 15 bases. The germline gives CDR1 SGHNT, CDR2 YYREEE (reference sequence). The CDR3 spans 15 residues. In nucleotides, the CDR3 is TGTGCCAGCAGCCCTTTGGTCCGGAGTAACACTGAAGCTTTCTTT. Residues: CASSPLVRSNTEAFF. Using reference TRBV5-4 and TRBJ1-1 for the parts outside the CDR3, the full variable domain is ETGVTQSPTHLIKTRGQQVTLRCSSQSGHNTVSWYQQALGQGPQFIFQYYREEENGRGNFPPRFSGLQFPNYSSELNVNALELDDSALYLCASSPLVRSNTEAFFGQGTRLTVV.

V gene TRBV15 combines with J gene TRBJ1-1; D call uncertain. Trimming shortened V by 3 bases and J by 1 base, and 9 bases separated the two germline ends. Germline CDR1 LNHNV, CDR2 YYDKDF (reference sequence). This CDR3 has 14 residues. CDR3 nucleotide sequence: TGTGCCACCAGCAGCGGAGGGTCGAACACTGAAGCTTTCTTT. Amino acid sequence: CATSSGGSNTEAFF.

The chain carries TRBV3-1 (or the pseudogene TRBV3-2) and TRBJ1-3, with 9 bases fitting TRBD1. The V and J ends lost 2 bases and 3 bases, in that order; junction bases with no gene match: 8. The length of the CDR3 is 17 residues. CDR1 and CDR2 from the germline V gene are LGHDT and YNNKEL (reference sequence). The DNA of the CDR3 is TGTGCCAGCAGCCAAATCCTAAACAGGGGGCTTGGAAACACCATATATTTT. Protein product: CASSQILNRGLGNTIYF.